This T cell receptor beta chain emerged from a study of cytomegalovirus exposure and HLA in healthy donors. Overall study findings and caveats: TCR beta V- and J-gene trimming, according to a later analysis, was linked to a missense DCLRE1C variant.

The table lists this clone with a few counts. Its target is not known. There are 14 residues in the CDR3. Germline V gene sequence: CDR1 SQVTM, CDR2 ANQGSEA. Trimming stripped 5 bases from V and 3 bases from J, with 16 bases between. PCR involved 60 Vbeta and 13 Jbeta primers. Only in-frame clones appear in the TCRdb table, and some are missing; sequencing was by immunoSEQ multiplex PCR. Of 150,000 or so clones listed, more than 60% were seen once; the top ten hold about 11%. The specimen sequenced was PBMCs. The chain joins TRBV29-1 to TRBJ1-2; tentatively, D is TRBD1 (5 bases). The sequence was obtained from a man aged 18 to 35 in good health and CMV-seropositive. CDR3 in amino acids: CSVQGRQGYYGYTF. The CDR3 nucleotides are TGCAGCGTTCAAGGCCGGCAGGGTTACTATGGCTACACCTTC.